The sequence of this T cell receptor (beta chain) was determined in a study of shared clonotypes between healthy human individuals. Method: immunoSEQ multiplex PCR; TCRdb's copy keeps in-frame clones and lacks some. The sample lists some 1,100,000 clones; approximately 78% were seen once. Splitting the CD4+ cells yielded a CD45RA+ naive subset and a CD45RA-negative memory subset. The V end lost 6 bases, the J end lost 3 bases, and 11 bases lay between the germline ends. In germline, CDR1 is ENHRY, CDR2 SYGVKD. This CDR3 has 13 residues. About this clone itself: Its antigen is as yet unknown.

Study-level findings and limits: The generation probabilities recorded for non-shared clonotypes fell below those of clonotypes shared by all four donors.

This TCR was recovered from a man younger than 30 in good health. Some clones in this sample may be carry-over from other donors' samples. This chain connects TRBV10-3 to TRBJ1-1, with D tentatively TRBD1 (5 bases). The sequencing input was memory CD4+ T cells from PBMCs. Described subset: CD45RA-negative fraction. CDR3: CAIREDIYTEAFF. Here the CDR3 DNA reads TGTGCCATCAGGGAGGACATCTACACTGAAGCTTTCTTT.